This T cell receptor beta chain originates from a study of regulatory T cells in long-lasting Graves disease. Study information: Recently diagnosed Graves' patients had received antithyroid drugs for under 3 months.

Arm-PCR of CDR3 regions and iRepertoire HTBI primers were used to build TCR beta libraries. TCRdb ran MiXCR on the multiplex PCR reads and lists one entry per CDR3 protein. This sample yields around 250,000 distinct CDR3 sequences, of which about 17% are seen a single time; 14% belongs to the top ten. V shed 4 bases, J shed 2 bases, and the junction held 9 bases outside the gene matches. Germline lookup yields CDR1 SGHNT and CDR2 YYREEE (reference sequence). The CDR3 loop spans 16 amino acids. For this clonotype: What it binds is not known.

Study outcomes and limitations: TRBV28, TRBJ1-2 and TRBJ2-5 were segments that persistent disease favored.

Time point noted: newly diagnosed GD, antithyroid drugs for less than 3 months. Following extraction of RNA from PBMCs, that RNA was used to make the TCR library. The same specimen was also included in a second study, on T cells in Graves' hyperthyroidism and ophthalmopathy. That paper notes: When the TCR CDR3 underwent first-round RT-PCR, the HTBI primer set was used.

Here the sequenced sample was peripheral blood mononuclear cells (PBMCs), taken at new diagnosis, from a patient treated with antithyroid drugs. The chain has TRBV5-4 and TRBJ1-2, with TRBD1 identical over 9 bases. This clonotype was obtained from a woman aged 25 to 45 with Graves disease. The DNA for the CDR3 is TGTGCCAGCAGCCGTGAGGGGACAGGGTCAAACTATGGCTACACCTTC. It specifies CASSREGTGSNYGYTF.